This passage covers 32 T cell receptor beta chains from one sample sequenced in a study of control samples from healthy donors and cancer patients. Sequencing used immunoSEQ multiplex PCR; TCRdb keeps in-frame clones, though not all of them. The sample contains approximately 150,000 clones, around 90% of which appear only once. What was sequenced was blood. These receptors came from a man aged 18 to 29 in good health.

The chain uses TRBV7-9 and TRBJ2-3; 11 nucleotides align to TRBD2. The CDR3 extends over 16 amino acids. The trim removed 2 bases at V and 3 bases at J, leaving 4 bases unmatched. Germline lookup yields CDR1 SEHNR and CDR2 FQNEAQ (reference sequence). The CDR3 region has the DNA TGTGCCAGCAGCTTAATAGCGGGGGGGCAAACAGATACGCAGTATTTT. It yields the protein CASSLIAGGQTDTQYF.

V and J are TRBV5-6 and TRBJ1-2; D is unclear. The germline V and J ends were trimmed by 1 base and 4 bases, with 11 bases remaining between them. The CDR3 sequence is 14 residues long. Germline loops: CDR1 SGHDT, CDR2 YYEEEE. The CDR3 region has the DNA TGTGCCAGCAGCTTGTTCAGAGACCTCTATGGCTACACCTTC. Residues: CASSLFRDLYGYTF.

This rearrangement joins TRBV2 to TRBJ2-6; 9 bases line up with TRBD1. This CDR3 contains 15 residues. Germline CDR1 is SNHLY and CDR2 is FYNNEI. V dropped 9 bases and J dropped 2; count of bases not matched to a gene: 5. DNA of the CDR3: TGTGCCAGTAGGGACAGGGTTGCTGGGGCCAACGTCCTGACTTTC. It specifies CASRDRVAGANVLTF. The variable domain in full, with the rest retrieved from reference TRBV2 and TRBJ2-6, is EPEVTQTPSHQVTQMGQEVILRCVPISNHLYFYWYRQILGQKVEFLVSFYNNEISEKSEIFDDQFSVERPDGSNFTLKIRSTKLEDSAMYFCASRDRVAGANVLTFGAGSRLTVL.

The chain recombines TRBV10-3 with TRBJ2-1; 11 bases are a match to TRBD2. The germline CDR1 and CDR2 sequences are ENHRY and SYGVKD. CDR3 size: 21 residues. V gave up 4 bases and J gave up 0 bases; unmatched junction bases: 17. CDR3 coding DNA: TGTGCCATCAGTGCGGGAATAGCTAGCGGGGGGTCTTACACCTCCTACAATGAGCAGTTCTTC. It codes for CAISAGIASGGSYTSYNEQFF.

This chain joins TRBV2 and TRBJ2-1; D remains unclear. Looked up from germline, CDR1 is SNHLY and CDR2 is FYNNEI. V lost 3 bases to trimming and J lost 5 bases, with 11 bases between them. The CDR3 runs 14 residues. CDR3 sequence reads: CASSDRQVNNEQFF. CDR3 coding DNA: TGTGCCAGCAGTGACCGGCAGGTAAACAATGAGCAGTTCTTC.

The V call is TRBV3-1 (or the pseudogene TRBV3-2), the J call TRBJ2-3; TRBD1 matches at 7 bases. V shed 5 bases and J 5 bases; nucleotides not matched to a gene: 7. CDR1 is LGHDT, CDR2 YNNKEL, per germline (reference sequence). The CDR3 loop spans 14 amino acids. CDR3: CASSSRQGEDTQYF. As DNA, the CDR3 is TGTGCCAGCAGCTCCCGACAGGGAGAAGATACGCAGTATTTT.

The gene calls are TRBV9 and TRBJ1-3, with D possibly being TRBD1 (5 bases). The CDR3 has 14 residues. Trimming cost V 3 bases and J 8 bases, with 15 bases left between them. Germline V CDR1 and CDR2: SGDLS, YYNGEE. The CDR3 loop is CASSDLGGLDTIYF. CDR3 DNA sequence: TGTGCCAGCAGCGACCTCGGGGGGTTGGACACCATATATTTT. The variable domain in full, completed from reference TRBV9 and TRBJ1-3, reads DSGVTQTPKHLITATGQRVTLRCSPRSGDLSVYWYQQSLDQGLQFLIQYYNGEERAKGNILERFSAQQFPDLHSELNLSSLELGDSALYFCASSDLGGLDTIYFGEGSWLTVV.

This clone has just one count. The V and J genes are TRBV19 and TRBJ1-2; no clear D gene. CDR3 length: 15 residues. Trimming shortened V by 1 base and J by 1 base, and 10 bases separated the two germline ends. Germline CDR1 reads LNHDA; CDR2 reads SQIVND (reference sequence). The CDR3 sequence: CASSIGGRSNYGYTF. CDR3 coding DNA: TGTGCCAGTAGTATAGGAGGGCGAAGTAACTATGGCTACACCTTC.

This chain connects TRBV7-2 to TRBJ1-1; perhaps TRBD1 as D (6 bases). Per germline, CDR1 SGHTA and CDR2 FQGNSA. The CDR3 contains 13 residues. The V end lost 5 bases, the J end lost 10 bases, and 17 bases lay between the germline ends. This CDR3 reads CASSPGTYFGAFF. In DNA, the CDR3 is TGTGCCAGCAGCCCCGGGACATACTTTGGAGCTTTCTTT.

This rearrangement joins TRBV6-5 to TRBJ2-7; D possibly corresponds to TRBD2 (5 bases). Trimming cost V 2 bases and J 3 bases, with 8 bases left between them. The germline V gene encodes CDR1 MNHEY and CDR2 SVGAGI. The CDR3 is 13 residues long. The CDR3 spells CASSYRERYEQYF. The CDR3 DNA reads as TGTGCCAGCAGTTACAGGGAGCGCTACGAGCAGTACTTC.

The chain uses TRBV15 and TRBJ1-4; D is unresolved. CDR3 length equals 13 residues. The germline V gene has CDR1 LNHNV and CDR2 YYDKDF (reference sequence). The ends were cut back, 3 bases at V and 8 bases at J, with 10 bases in the middle. The CDR3 DNA sequence: TGTGCCACCAGCAGGACCGTGGGCGAAAAACTGTTTTTT. Protein product: CATSRTVGEKLFF.

The chain carries TRBV5-4 and TRBJ2-7; D gene ambiguous. Trimming removed 4 bases at V and 3 bases at J, with 11 bases between. The CDR3 has 13 residues. Germline-derived CDR1 and CDR2 are SGHNT and YYREEE (reference sequence). The CDR3 DNA is TGTGCCAGCAGCGTGGACCTTTACTACGAGCAGTACTTC. Protein product: CASSVDLYYEQYF.

CDR3 DNA: TGCGCCAGCAGCTTGGCCGGCAGCCACAGTTACTACGAGCAGTACTTC. Translated, it gives CASSLAGSHSYYEQYF. The V and J genes are TRBV5-1 and TRBJ2-7; no reliable D call. The CDR3 length is 16 residues. CDR1 and CDR2 (germline): SGHRS, YFSETQ. V lost 0 bases and J lost 3, with 16 bases in between. The full variable domain, completed using reference TRBV5-1 and TRBJ2-7, is KAGVTQTPRYLIKTRGQQVTLSCSPISGHRSVSWYQQTPGQGLQFLFEYFSETQRNKGNFPGRFSGRQFSNSRSEMNVSTLELGDSALYLCASSLAGSHSYYEQYFGPGTRLTVT.

The J gene is TRBJ1-2, the V gene TRBV7-9; D not resolved. V lost 1 base and J lost 4, with 10 bases in between. The CDR3 is made up of 14 amino acids. In germline, CDR1 is SEHNR, CDR2 FQNEAQ (reference sequence). CDR3 amino acids: CASSLVATPYGYTF. The CDR3 DNA reads as TGTGCCAGCAGCTTAGTGGCGACACCCTATGGCTACACCTTC.

The chain recombines TRBV19 with TRBJ1-1; D might be TRBD1 (5 bases). The V end was cut by 11 bases, the J end by 1 base, with 17 bases between. CDR3 length equals 14 residues. Germline V lookup: CDR1 LNHDA, CDR2 SQIVND (reference sequence). The CDR3 nucleotides read TGTGCCTCTTACCCCAGGGACCGGAACACTGAAGCTTTCTTT. Amino acid sequence: CASYPRDRNTEAFF.

The J gene is TRBJ2-6, the V gene TRBV21-1; TRBD1, the D gene given by the table, was not confirmed from the DNA. TRBV21-1 is assigned pseudogene status. This CDR3 region has 17 residues. The CDR3 loop is CASSRTDRRSGANVLTF. CDR3 sequence (DNA): TGTGCCAGCAGCCGCACGGACAGACGCTCTGGGGCCAACGTCCTGACTTTC.

The J gene is TRBJ2-5, the V gene TRBV6-5; D is possibly TRBD1 (5 bases). The CDR3 sequence is 14 residues long. V lost 9 bases and J 2 bases, leaving 16 bases between the germline ends. CDR1 and CDR2 (germline): MNHEY, SVGAGI. The CDR3 bases are TGTGCCAGTATCAAGGCGACAGCTCAAGAGACCCAGTACTTC. As protein: CASIKATAQETQYF.

V and J are TRBV9 and TRBJ1-2, with unresolved D. The V gene's germline CDR1 is SGDLS and CDR2 YYNGEE. The CDR3 is made up of 13 amino acids. Between the trimmed V and J ends, which lost 0 bases and 1 base, there was a span of 4 bases. The CDR3 nucleotides are TGTGCCAGCAGCGTAGTGGATAACTATGGCTACACCTTC. Translated, it gives CASSVVDNYGYTF.

A single count supports this clone. The chain combines TRBV5-5 with TRBJ2-1; D gene unclear. The CDR3 is made up of 14 amino acids. CDR1 is SGHKS and CDR2 is YYEKEE in the germline V gene (reference sequence). Trimming cost V 0 bases and J 4 bases, with 8 bases left between them. This CDR3 reads CASSLGLQYNEQFF. In DNA form, the CDR3 reads TGTGCCAGCAGCTTGGGATTACAATACAATGAGCAGTTCTTC.

The chain has TRBV27 and TRBJ2-3; D perhaps matches TRBD1 (5 bases). V lost 5 bases to trimming and J lost 2 bases, with 11 bases between them. From germline, CDR1 is MNHEY and CDR2 SMNVEV (reference sequence). This CDR3 region has 14 residues. This CDR3 reads CASSAWTITDTQYF. The CDR3 DNA reads TGTGCCAGCAGTGCTTGGACAATCACAGATACGCAGTATTTT.

The chain combines TRBV12-3 or TRBV12-4 with TRBJ2-7; possibly TRBD1 for D (6 bases). The germline V and J ends were trimmed by 3 bases and 6 bases, with 12 bases remaining between them. This CDR3 has 13 amino acids. CDR3 DNA: TGTGCCAGCAGTTTTAACAGGGCTCTCGAGCAGTACTTC. This translates into CASSFNRALEQYF.

The rearrangement joins TRBV5-5 to TRBJ1-3; D is undetermined. The CDR3 runs to 14 residues. V was cut by 6 bases and J by 2 bases, with 12 bases left in between. Per germline, CDR1 SGHKS and CDR2 YYEKEE (reference sequence). CDR3 protein: CASTLGSTGNTIYF. The CDR3 nucleotides are TGTGCCAGCACCCTCGGTAGCACTGGAAACACCATATATTTT.

The chain couples TRBV18 to TRBJ2-2, with 8 bases fitting TRBD2. The CDR3 loop spans 15 amino acids. The V and J ends lost 1 base and 2 bases, in that order; junction bases with no gene match: 0. CDR1 and CDR2 (germline): KGHSH, LQKENI. For the CDR3, the DNA is TGTGCCAGCTCACCACGGACTAGCAACACCGGGGAGCTGTTTTTT. It codes for CASSPRTSNTGELFF.

The genes are TRBV5-1 and TRBJ1-1; D not certain. This CDR3 comprises 13 residues. CDR1 SGHRS and CDR2 YFSETQ come from the germline V gene. Trimming pared 4 bases from V and 0 bases from J, leaving 7 bases between. In DNA form, the CDR3 reads TGCGCCAGCAGCACTTCAGTGAACACTGAAGCTTTCTTT. Its translation is CASSTSVNTEAFF.

This chain uses TRBV20-1 with TRBJ2-2; D gene unclear. CDR3 length equals 11 residues. Trimming stripped 3 bases from V and 7 bases from J, with 6 bases between. CDR1 is DFQATT, CDR2 SNEGSKA, per germline (reference sequence). The CDR3 region is CSASSGGELFF. The CDR3 region has the DNA TGCAGTGCTAGTTCCGGCGGGGAGCTGTTTTTT.

The chain links TRBV3-1 (or the pseudogene TRBV3-2) to TRBJ2-1, with 9 bases matching TRBD2. The length of the CDR3 is 16 residues. With 1 base clipped from V and 6 bases from J, the junction kept 7 bases outside the gene matches. CDR1 LGHDT and CDR2 YNNKEL come from the germline V gene (reference sequence). The chain's CDR3 is CASSQVQAGGGNEQFF. The CDR3 nucleotides are TGTGCCAGCAGCCAAGTCCAAGCGGGGGGCGGCAATGAGCAGTTCTTC.

The chain couples TRBV18 to TRBJ1-2; 9 bases are a match to TRBD1. CDR1 and CDR2 (germline): KGHSH, LQKENI. This CDR3 region has 16 residues. V gave up 2 bases and J gave up 2 bases; unmatched junction bases: 6. The DNA of the CDR3 is TGTGCCAGCTCACCAATCGACAGGGGGAAAAACTATGGCTACACCTTC. Its translation is CASSPIDRGKNYGYTF.

The CDR3 sequence: CASSATGTLYEQYF. CDR3 DNA: TGCGCCAGCAGCGCTACCGGGACGCTCTACGAGCAGTACTTC. The genes are TRBV10-2 and TRBJ2-7; D could derive from TRBD1 or TRBD2 (5 bases each). Trimming left V 6 bases short and J 3 bases short, with 15 bases between. The germline CDR1 and CDR2 sequences are WSHSY and SAAADI. The CDR3 sequence is 14 residues long.

The V gene is TRBV9, the J gene TRBJ2-7; 9 nucleotides align to TRBD2. The CDR3 sequence is 15 residues long. Germline loops: CDR1 SGDLS, CDR2 YYNGEE. V lost 1 base to trimming and J lost 6 bases; unmatched junction nucleotides: 8. CDR3: CASSVLLSGGAEQYF. In nucleotides, the CDR3 is TGTGCCAGCAGCGTACTACTTAGCGGGGGCGCCGAGCAGTACTTC. The full variable domain, completed using reference TRBV9 and TRBJ2-7, is DSGVTQTPKHLITATGQRVTLRCSPRSGDLSVYWYQQSLDQGLQFLIQYYNGEERAKGNILERFSAQQFPDLHSELNLSSLELGDSALYFCASSVLLSGGAEQYFGPGTRLTVT.

This clone occurred once. The chain couples TRBV5-1 to TRBJ2-7; TRBD1 aligns across 10 bases. The CDR3 has 14 residues. Trimming removed 0 bases from V and 6 bases from J; junction bases left unmatched: 3. Germline V CDR1 and CDR2: SGHRS, YFSETQ. CDR3 in DNA: TGCGCCAGCAGCTTGGGGGACAGGGGTATCGAGCAGTACTTC. Its translation: CASSLGDRGIEQYF. The entire variable domain, with the rest obtained from reference TRBV5-1 and TRBJ2-7, is as follows: KAGVTQTPRYLIKTRGQQVTLSCSPISGHRSVSWYQQTPGQGLQFLFEYFSETQRNKGNFPGRFSGRQFSNSRSEMNVSTLELGDSALYLCASSLGDRGIEQYFGPGTRLTVT.

The chain employs TRBV6-5 and TRBJ1-1; D unresolved. The CDR3 is 13 amino acids. Germline V CDR1 and CDR2: MNHEY, SVGAGI. Trimming left V 9 bases short and J 0 bases short, with 11 bases between. As DNA, the CDR3 is TGTGCCAGTGGTGGAGTAATGAACACTGAAGCTTTCTTT. It is translated as CASGGVMNTEAFF.

This clone has a single count. V is TRBV3-1 (or the pseudogene TRBV3-2) and J is TRBJ1-4, with a possible D match to TRBD1 (5 bases). Germline V CDR1 and CDR2: LGHDT, YNNKEL (reference sequence). The CDR3 runs to 14 residues. Trimming took 3 bases from V and 6 from J, leaving 11 bases between them. CDR3 sequence (DNA): TGTGCCAGCAGCCAGATGACAGTCGATGAAAAACTGTTTTTT. It codes for CASSQMTVDEKLFF.